These T cell receptor beta chains were read from a single sample in a study of blood T cells in healthy people across ages. TCRdb used MiXCR to reprocess the 5' RACE reads, holding one entry per CDR3 protein. The sample lists around 1,000,000 distinct CDR3 sequences; about two fifths were seen once. Sequenced sample: blood. These receptors were taken from a young man in good health. Both conserved end residues are part of each CDR3. Fields, in order: CDR3 DNA, CDR3 protein, J gene, V gene, clone size, D gene. D genes are given only for firm matches. Rows may omit the clone size; those that give it use once, few, many or a size class.

TGTGCCAGCAGATCCCAGGGGACCCTCTATGGCTACACCTTC,CASRSQGTLYGYTF,TRBJ1-2,TRBV6-1,NA,NA
TGTGCCAGCAGCGACAGGAGCTCCTATAATTCACCCCTCCACTTT,CASSDRSSYNSPLHF,TRBJ1-6,TRBV12-3/TRBV12-4,few,NA
TGCAGCGTGGCCTGGAACACTGAAGCTTTCTTT,CSVAWNTEAFF,TRBJ1-1,TRBV29-1,few,NA
TGCGCCAGCAGCCACGTTACAGGTGACCCAAAGACCCAGTACTTC,CASSHVTGDPKTQYF,TRBJ2-5,TRBV4-3,NA,NA
TGTGCCAGCAGTACTCGACTGCTCACAGATACGCAGTATTTT,CASSTRLLTDTQYF,TRBJ2-3,TRBV5-6,few,NA
TGTGCCAGCCAAATTAATAGCAGGGTCTACGAGCAGTACTTC,CASQINSRVYEQYF,TRBJ2-7,TRBV2,NA,NA
TGTGCCAGCAGAGCAAGCGGGGAGGCACTCCCAGATACGCAGTATTTT,CASRASGEALPDTQYF,TRBJ2-3,TRBV6-1,NA,TRBD2
TGCAGCGTTGAACGTCCAGGTGAAGCTTTCTTT,CSVERPGEAFF,TRBJ1-1,TRBV29-1,few,NA
TGTGCCAGCAGCTTGACACCTGGAAACACCATATATTTT,CASSLTPGNTIYF,TRBJ1-3,TRBV7-3,few,NA
TGTGCCAGCAGCTTAAACCTAGCGGGTGAAGAGACCCAGTACTTC,CASSLNLAGEETQYF,TRBJ2-5,TRBV7-2,NA,TRBD2
TGTGCCAGCAGCGCCTTGGGGGAAGCTTTCTTT,CASSALGEAFF,TRBJ1-1,TRBV2,NA,NA
TGTGCCAGCAGCTCCGGACAGGTCAAAACTGAAGCTTTCTTT,CASSSGQVKTEAFF,TRBJ1-1,TRBV7-2,NA,TRBD1
TGTGCCAGCACCCCGACAGGGGGGATTCACACTGAAGCTTTCTTT,CASTPTGGIHTEAFF,TRBJ1-1,TRBV6-5,NA,TRBD1
TGTGCCAGCAGCCAAGAATCGGCCTTCACAGATACGCAGTATTTT,CASSQESAFTDTQYF,TRBJ2-3,TRBV3-1,NA,NA
TGCAGTGCCCTAGGACACTTGAACACTGAAGCTTTCTTT,CSALGHLNTEAFF,TRBJ1-1,TRBV20-1,once,NA
TGTGCCAGTAAGACCAAAAACATTCAGTACTTC,CASKTKNIQYF,TRBJ2-4,TRBV19,few,NA
TGTGCCAGCAGTTACTCGGGACAGCTGAACACTGAAGCTTTCTTT,CASSYSGQLNTEAFF,TRBJ1-1,TRBV6-5,few,TRBD1
TGTGCCAGCAGTCAAGACAGAGATTCACCCCTCCACTTT,CASSQDRDSPLHF,TRBJ1-6,TRBV16,many,NA
TGTGCCAGTATAGGGGATTTCAATGAGCAGTTCTTC,CASIGDFNEQFF,TRBJ2-1,TRBV27,NA,NA
TGTGCCAGCAGCCCTCGGACCCACTACTACGAGCAGTACTTC,CASSPRTHYYEQYF,TRBJ2-7,TRBV6-5,few,NA
TGCAGTGCCAGGGGGGAGAAAGAACCATGGCCGGGTGAGCAGTTCTTC,CSARGEKEPWPGEQFF,TRBJ2-1,TRBV20-1,few,NA
TGTGCCAGCAGTTCGACAGGGCGTAGCACAGATACGCAGTATTTT,CASSSTGRSTDTQYF,TRBJ2-3,TRBV12-3/TRBV12-4,NA,TRBD1
TGTGCCAGCAGACCCGGACAGGCCGAGAACACTGAAGCTTTCTTT,CASRPGQAENTEAFF,TRBJ1-1,TRBV7-9,NA,TRBD1
TGTGCCAGCAGCCAAGCTGCCTCTTACGAGCAGTACTTC,CASSQAASYEQYF,TRBJ2-7,TRBV3-1,few,NA
TGTGCCAGCAGCTTAGGTACAGGCCCTAGCAATCAGCCCCAGCATTTT,CASSLGTGPSNQPQHF,TRBJ1-5,TRBV7-2,few,NA
TGTGCCAGCAGCTTACAGGGCATGAGGACAGATACGCAGTATTTT,CASSLQGMRTDTQYF,TRBJ2-3,TRBV7-8,few,NA
TGTGCCAGCAGCTTAACAGTAACGGGGGGTACAGATACGCAGTATTTT,CASSLTVTGGTDTQYF,TRBJ2-3,TRBV11-2,NA,TRBD2
TGCGCCAGCAGCCCGGGACAGCCTAGCAATGAGCAGTTCTTC,CASSPGQPSNEQFF,TRBJ2-1,TRBV5-1,NA,TRBD1
TGTGCCAGCAGTTTCCGGGGGCTCGGCTATGGCTACACCTTC,CASSFRGLGYGYTF,TRBJ1-2,TRBV12-3/TRBV12-4,few,NA
TGTGCCACCCGGTTTGGGCAGAACACTGAAGCTTTCTTT,CATRFGQNTEAFF,TRBJ1-1,TRBV10-3,few,NA
TGTGCCAGCAGCGGGACTAGTCGAGCCAAAAACATTCAGTACTTC,CASSGTSRAKNIQYF,TRBJ2-4,TRBV12-3/TRBV12-4,few,TRBD2
TGCAGTGCTAGAGATCTAGCGGGGGGGCTCTCCTACGAGCAGTACTTC,CSARDLAGGLSYEQYF,TRBJ2-7,TRBV20-1,many,TRBD2
TGTGCCAGCAGTTTCGGGACAGGGTCCAATGAGCAGTACTTC,CASSFGTGSNEQYF,TRBJ2-7,TRBV28,NA,TRBD1
TGCAGCGTTGAAGATCTGGAGGGCGTAATCGACAATGAGCAGTTCTTC,CSVEDLEGVIDNEQFF,TRBJ2-1,TRBV29-1,NA,NA
TGTGCCAGCAGCGCCCTCCTAAACAATAATTCACCCCTCCACTTT,CASSALLNNNSPLHF,TRBJ1-6,TRBV5-5,NA,NA
TGTGCCAGCAGCCCGGCCGATGGAGGCGGCAATTCACCCCTCCACTTT,CASSPADGGGNSPLHF,TRBJ1-6,TRBV3-1,few,NA
TGCGCCAGCAGCCAATTTGCCGTGGAAGAGACCCAGTACTTC,CASSQFAVEETQYF,TRBJ2-5,TRBV4-3,NA,NA
TGTGCCAGCAGCTTAATTAAAGGAGCCGGGACAACCGGGGAGCTGTTTTTT,CASSLIKGAGTTGELFF,TRBJ2-2,TRBV7-9,NA,NA